This TCR beta chain was recovered during a study of Ad26.COV2.S vaccination and SARS-CoV-2 variants. TCRdb's table, derived via immunoSEQ multiplex PCR, lists solely in-frame clones and lacks some. The table has about 430,000 clones, 80% to 95% seen once. Treatment given: 15 to 20 received Ad26.COV2.S at low or high dose, single or two shots; 5 received placebo; per-sample allocation not given. After the first vaccine or placebo injection, samples were drawn on day 63. Study results and limitations: Analyses that measured TCR breadth and depth may have underestimated total T cell responses.

This clone was seen only a few times. The target antigen is unknown. The CDR3 contains 13 residues. Germline V lookup: CDR1 MNHNY, CDR2 SVGAGI (reference sequence). The junction had 4 bases not matched to a gene; V was cut back by 6 bases and J by 4 bases. Sequences were derived from peripheral blood, sampled in a trial of Ad26.COV2.S vaccine versus placebo. This TCR was recovered from a person aged 18 to 59 who received the Ad26.COV2.S COVID-19 vaccine or a placebo. The genes are TRBV6-6 and TRBJ1-2; the match to TRBD1 covers 8 bases. This chain's CDR3 is CASRVQGVYGYTF. The CDR3, as DNA: TGTGCCAGCAGAGTACAGGGGGTCTATGGCTACACCTTC.